A selection of T cell receptor beta chains follows, all from one sample in a study of blood T cell repertoires in COVID-19. TCRdb's copy holds only in-frame clones and misses some; the assay was immunoSEQ multiplex PCR. Of more than 400,000 clones in the sample, around 91% were seen once. Input material: PBMCs or T cells enriched from blood (not recorded which). The receptors originated from a man aged 18 to 35 who had recovered from COVID-19. Each CDR3 is given with its conserved first and last residue. D genes are given only for firm matches. Not every row has a clone size; where given, it reads once, few, many or a size class.

D	size	length	V	J	CDR3	DNA
NA	NA	17	TRBV5-6	TRBJ1-3	CASSFESGERARDTIYF	TGTGCCAGCAGCTTCGAGTCAGGGGAGAGAGCCAGGGACACCATATATTTT
NA	NA	15	TRBV19	TRBJ1-5	CASRPGSSAGQPQHF	TGTGCCAGTCGACCCGGATCGTCGGCGGGTCAGCCCCAGCATTTT
NA	NA	15	TRBV19	TRBJ2-5	CASTPSLTSSQTQYF	TGTGCCAGTACCCCTTCCCTCACTAGCTCGCAAACCCAGTACTTC
TRBD1	NA	17	TRBV3-1/TRBV3-2	TRBJ1-4	CASSSATGGKINEKLFF	TGTGCCAGCAGCTCTGCGACAGGGGGCAAGATTAATGAAAAACTGTTTTTT
TRBD2	NA	14	TRBV7-3	TRBJ2-2	CASSSTSATGELFF	TGTGCCAGCAGCTCTACTAGCGCCACCGGGGAGCTGTTTTTT
NA	NA	14	TRBV6-5	TRBJ1-2	CASSYGAGNQGYTF	TGTGCCAGCAGTTATGGTGCAGGGAATCAAGGCTACACCTTC
NA	NA	16	TRBV7-9	TRBJ1-1	CASSLYTYSQNTEAFF	TGTGCCAGCAGCTTATATACATATTCCCAGAACACTGAAGCTTTCTTT
NA	NA	11	TRBV24-1	TRBJ2-1	CATSDFYEQFF	TGTGCCACCAGTGATTTCTATGAGCAGTTCTTC
NA	NA	16	TRBV5-5	TRBJ1-5	CASSLGAGISNQPQHF	TGTGCCAGCAGCTTGGGAGCGGGAATTAGCAATCAGCCCCAGCATTTT
NA	NA	14	TRBV30	TRBJ1-1	CAWTRTSMNTEAFF	TGTGCCTGGACGCGGACATCGATGAACACTGAAGCTTTCTTT
TRBD1	NA	15	TRBV4-1	TRBJ1-2	CASSQGGTGNYGYTF	TGCGCCAGCAGCCAGGGAGGGACAGGAAACTATGGCTACACCTTC
NA	NA	15	TRBV4-1	TRBJ1-1	CASSQDSRGNTEAFF	TGCGCCAGCAGCCAAGATTCCAGGGGGAACACTGAAGCTTTCTTT
TRBD2	NA	14	TRBV7-8	TRBJ2-7	CASSLVAGTYEQYF	TGTGCCAGCAGCTTAGTAGCGGGTACCTACGAGCAGTACTTC
NA	NA	17	TRBV6-1	TRBJ1-5	CASSEMSGFNFNQPQHF	TGTGCCAGCAGTGAAATGTCAGGGTTTAACTTCAATCAGCCCCAGCATTTT
TRBD1	few	14	TRBV5-4	TRBJ1-2	CASSPDGTANGYTF	TGTGCCAGCAGCCCCGACGGGACAGCAAATGGCTACACCTTC
TRBD1	NA	14	TRBV6-5	TRBJ1-1	CASRRQGPNTEAFF	TGTGCCAGCAGACGACAGGGGCCGAACACTGAAGCTTTCTTT
NA	once	14	TRBV3-1/TRBV3-2	TRBJ1-4	CASSQGTGREKLFF	TGTGCCAGCAGCCAGGGTACAGGGCGTGAAAAACTGTTTTTT
NA	NA	16	TRBV10-3	TRBJ1-1	CAISDVTVKGETEAFF	TGTGCCATCAGTGATGTGACAGTCAAAGGGGAAACTGAAGCTTTCTTT
NA	NA	14	TRBV6-2/TRBV6-3	TRBJ1-2	CASSYRGPFYGYTF	TGTGCCAGCAGTTATCGAGGCCCGTTCTATGGCTACACCTTC
NA	once	13	TRBV6-5	TRBJ1-2	CASSSSGDYGYTF	TGTGCCAGCAGTTCCTCAGGGGACTATGGCTACACCTTC
NA	NA	16	TRBV24-1	TRBJ2-1	CATSEEGASSYNEQFF	TGTGCCACCAGTGAGGAGGGGGCTAGCTCCTACAATGAGCAGTTCTTC
NA	few	13	TRBV19	TRBJ1-1	CASTTKMNTEAFF	TGTGCCAGTACTACGAAGATGAACACTGAAGCTTTCTTT
TRBD1	NA	14	TRBV27	TRBJ2-1	CASRDRGLYNEQFF	TGTGCCAGCAGAGACAGGGGGCTCTACAATGAGCAGTTCTTC
NA	NA	14	TRBV6-5	TRBJ1-3	CASTKGGPTATIYF	TGTGCCAGCACCAAAGGGGGACCCACCGCCACCATATATTTT
NA	NA	14	TRBV7-8	TRBJ1-2	CASSLPDTRLGYTF	TGTGCCAGCAGCTTACCGGACACCCGACTTGGCTACACCTTC
TRBD1	NA	15	TRBV7-6	TRBJ1-4	CASSLGGQINEKLFF	TGTGCCAGCAGCTTAGGGGGACAGATTAATGAAAAACTGTTTTTT
TRBD1	few	15	TRBV6-5	TRBJ1-4	CASSRRQGGMEKLFF	TGTGCCAGCAGTCGACGACAGGGGGGGATGGAAAAACTGTTTTTT
NA	NA	15	TRBV2	TRBJ2-3	CASSKLASATDTQYF	TGTGCCAGCAGCAAGCTAGCGAGTGCCACAGATACGCAGTATTTT
NA	NA	17	TRBV6-1	TRBJ1-5	CASSEKPVGVDNQPQHF	TGTGCCAGCAGTGAAAAACCGGTGGGAGTGGACAATCAGCCCCAGCATTTT
TRBD1	NA	13	TRBV7-9	TRBJ1-1	CASSLSGTGEAFF	TGTGCCAGCAGCTTATCGGGGACAGGCGAAGCTTTCTTT
TRBD2	once	12	TRBV30	TRBJ2-7	CAWTSGGRLQYF	TGTGCCTGGACCTCCGGGGGGAGATTACAGTACTTC
TRBD2	NA	15	TRBV11-2	TRBJ2-7	CASSLGASGSHEQYF	TGTGCCAGCAGCTTAGGGGCTAGCGGGAGCCACGAGCAGTACTTC
NA	once	11	TRBV10-3	TRBJ2-2	CAMKGTGELFF	TGTGCCATGAAGGGGACCGGGGAGCTGTTTTTT
TRBD1	NA	13	TRBV18	TRBJ2-7	CASSLTGGYEQYF	TGTGCCAGCTCGCTGACAGGGGGCTACGAGCAGTACTTC
TRBD2	few	16	TRBV5-1	TRBJ2-2	CASSRGTSGNTGELFF	TGCGCCAGCAGTCGAGGGACTAGCGGAAACACCGGGGAGCTGTTTTTT
TRBD1	NA	14	TRBV4-2	TRBJ1-4	CASSLGQGYEKLFF	TGTGCCAGCAGCCTAGGACAGGGTTATGAAAAACTGTTTTTT
NA	NA	16	TRBV7-9	TRBJ2-7	CASGEGDKEFSYEQYF	TGTGCCAGCGGGGAAGGGGACAAGGAGTTTTCCTACGAGCAGTACTTC
TRBD1	NA	16	TRBV19	TRBJ1-5	CASSTTGGGWGQPQHF	TGTGCCAGTAGCACGACAGGGGGCGGATGGGGTCAGCCCCAGCATTTT
NA	NA	16	TRBV28	TRBJ1-5	CASTKQTEYSNQPQHF	TGTGCCAGCACCAAACAGACAGAGTATAGCAATCAGCCCCAGCATTTT
NA	NA	15	TRBV11-2	TRBJ1-3	CASSLGQGGGNTIYF	TGTGCCAGCAGCTTGGGGCAGGGAGGTGGAAACACCATATATTTT
NA	NA	13	TRBV7-8	TRBJ2-7	CASRSDKTYEQYF	TGTGCCAGCAGGAGTGACAAGACCTACGAGCAGTACTTC
NA	once	12	TRBV7-2	TRBJ2-1	CASSPRRDEQFF	TGTGCCAGCAGCCCACGTCGAGATGAGCAGTTCTTC
NA	NA	14	TRBV11-2	TRBJ1-1	CASSRQAKNTEAFF	TGTGCCAGCAGCAGACAGGCAAAGAACACTGAAGCTTTCTTT
TRBD1	once	15	TRBV11-2	TRBJ2-4	CASSLTGGYGDIQYF	TGTGCCAGCAGCTTAACAGGGGGATACGGGGACATTCAGTACTTC
NA	NA	18	TRBV3-1/TRBV3-2	TRBJ1-2	CASSQVPTASGQSYGYTF	TGTGCCAGCAGCCAAGTCCCAACGGCTTCGGGACAAAGCTATGGCTACACCTTC
NA	NA	13	TRBV14	TRBJ1-2	CASSHGRPYGYTF	TGTGCCAGCAGCCATGGCCGTCCATATGGCTACACCTTC
NA	once	15	TRBV11-2	TRBJ1-2	CASSPSLRIMVGYTF	TGTGCCAGCAGCCCATCTTTGAGGATTATGGTTGGCTACACCTTC
NA	NA	15	TRBV10-2	TRBJ1-5	CASRDSGQSNQPQHF	TGCGCCAGCAGGGATTCCGGACAGTCCAATCAGCCCCAGCATTTT
NA	NA	16	TRBV2	TRBJ1-5	CASSEAQTGNLRPQHF	TGTGCCAGCAGTGAAGCGCAGACAGGTAATCTTCGGCCCCAGCATTTT
TRBD2	NA	15	TRBV5-1	TRBJ2-2	CASSPLAGERGELFF	TGCGCCAGCAGCCCCCTGGCGGGAGAAAGGGGGGAGCTGTTTTTT
TRBD1	NA	14	TRBV19	TRBJ1-1	CASRTGTVNTEAFF	TGTGCCAGTAGAACCGGGACAGTGAACACTGAAGCTTTCTTT